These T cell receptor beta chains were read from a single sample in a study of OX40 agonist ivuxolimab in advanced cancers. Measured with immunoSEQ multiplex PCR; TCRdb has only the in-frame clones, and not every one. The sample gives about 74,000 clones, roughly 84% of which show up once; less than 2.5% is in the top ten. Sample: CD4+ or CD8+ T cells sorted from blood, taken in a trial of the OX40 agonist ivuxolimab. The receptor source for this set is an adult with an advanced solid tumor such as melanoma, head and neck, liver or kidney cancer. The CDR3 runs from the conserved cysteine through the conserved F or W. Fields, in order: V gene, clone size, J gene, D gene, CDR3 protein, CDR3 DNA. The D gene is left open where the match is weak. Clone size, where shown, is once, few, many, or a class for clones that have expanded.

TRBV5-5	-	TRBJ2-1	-	CASSHHRESYNEQFF	TGTGCCAGCAGCCACCACAGGGAGTCCTACAATGAGCAGTTCTTC
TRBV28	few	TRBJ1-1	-	CASIPLLNTEAFF	TGTGCCAGCATCCCTTTGCTCAACACTGAAGCTTTCTTT
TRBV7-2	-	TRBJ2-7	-	CASSLGGRGIYEQYF	TGTGCCAGCAGCTTAGGGGGGCGGGGAATTTACGAGCAGTACTTC
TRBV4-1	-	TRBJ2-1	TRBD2	CASSHPGLAGGPGYNEQFF	TGCGCCAGCAGCCATCCCGGACTAGCGGGAGGGCCCGGCTACAATGAGCAGTTCTTC
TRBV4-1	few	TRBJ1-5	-	CASSQEPGDPNQHF	TGCGCCAGCAGCCAAGAGCCGGGGGACCCCAACCAGCATTTT
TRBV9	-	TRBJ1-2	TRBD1	CASSPGGGGNGYTF	TGTGCCAGCAGCCCAGGGGGGGGAGGGAATGGCTACACCTTC
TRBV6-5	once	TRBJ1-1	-	CASSYSIGGRSEAFF	TGTGCCAGCAGTTACTCGATCGGGGGGCGGTCTGAAGCTTTCTTT
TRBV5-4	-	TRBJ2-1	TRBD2	CASSLDGRAENEQFF	TGTGCCAGCAGCTTGGACGGGAGGGCCGAGAATGAGCAGTTCTTC
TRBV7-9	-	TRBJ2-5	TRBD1	CASSFPGQGAFETQYF	TGTGCCAGCAGCTTTCCGGGACAGGGGGCTTTTGAGACCCAGTACTTC
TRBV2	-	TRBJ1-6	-	CASGGYPNSPLHF	TGTGCCAGCGGAGGGTACCCAAATTCACCCCTCCACTTT
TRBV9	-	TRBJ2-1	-	CASSASQGSYNEQFF	TGTGCCAGCAGCGCCTCTCAGGGCTCCTACAATGAGCAGTTCTTC
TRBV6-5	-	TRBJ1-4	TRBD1	CASSKTGTNEKLFF	TGTGCCAGCAGTAAGACAGGGACTAATGAAAAACTGTTTTTT
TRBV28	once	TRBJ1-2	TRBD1	CASNPTQGGAHGYTF	TGTGCCAGCAACCCTACACAGGGGGGGGCCCATGGCTACACCTTC
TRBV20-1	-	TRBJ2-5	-	CSAGGGETQYF	TGCAGTGCGGGGGGTGGGGAGACCCAGTACTTC
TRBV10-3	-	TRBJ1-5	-	CAIGWEAPQHF	TGTGCCATCGGGTGGGAAGCGCCCCAGCATTTT
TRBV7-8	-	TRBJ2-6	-	CASSFVSGANVLTF	TGTGCCAGCAGCTTCGTCTCTGGGGCCAACGTCCTGACTTTC
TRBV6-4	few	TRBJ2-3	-	CAGLVEGYF	TGTGCCGGGCTAGTAGAGGGGTATTTT
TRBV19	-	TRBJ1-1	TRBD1	CASSILGQGGPEAFF	TGTGCCAGTAGTATCTTGGGACAGGGGGGACCTGAAGCTTTCTTT
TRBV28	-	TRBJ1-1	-	CASSLPLGRTTEAFF	TGTGCCAGCAGTTTACCCCTTGGACGTACCACTGAAGCTTTCTTT
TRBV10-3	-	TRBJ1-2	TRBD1	CAISDRDRAAGYTF	TGTGCCATCAGTGACCGGGACAGGGCGGCTGGCTACACCTTC
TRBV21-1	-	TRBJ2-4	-	CASSKYVGTNIQYF	TGTGCCAGCAGCAAATATGTGGGAACAAACATTCAGTACTTC
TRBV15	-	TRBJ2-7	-	CATSSDRRGIRDF	TGTGCCACCAGCAGCGACAGACGGGGGATTCGGGACTTC
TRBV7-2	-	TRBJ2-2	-	CASSFIQGGTGELFF	TGTGCCAGCAGCTTTATACAGGGTGGGACCGGGGAGCTGTTTTTT
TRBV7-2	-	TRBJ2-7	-	CASSSRGGYEQYF	TGTGCCAGCAGCTCACGGGGCGGTTACGAGCAGTACTTC
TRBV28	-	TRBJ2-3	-	CASSPPPLAASTDTQYF	TGTGCCAGCAGCCCTCCGCCATTAGCGGCTAGCACAGATACGCAGTATTTT
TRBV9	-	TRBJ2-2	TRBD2	CASSVGPSGMNTGELFF	TGTGCCAGCAGCGTAGGCCCTAGCGGGATGAACACCGGGGAGCTGTTTTTT
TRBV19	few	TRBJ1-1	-	CASSILGGGSTEAFF	TGTGCCAGTAGTATTCTAGGGGGGGGCTCGACTGAAGCTTTCTTT
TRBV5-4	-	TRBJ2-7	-	CASSRGQGPYEQYF	TGTGCCAGCAGCCGAGGACAAGGGCCTTACGAGCAGTACTTC
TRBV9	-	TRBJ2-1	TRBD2	CASSELAGDYNEQFF	TGTGCCAGCAGCGAACTAGCGGGAGATTACAATGAGCAGTTCTTC
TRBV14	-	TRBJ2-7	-	CASSQAGVEQYF	TGTGCCAGCAGCCAGGCCGGGGTCGAGCAGTACTTC
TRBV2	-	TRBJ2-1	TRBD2	CASSRSGASINEQFF	TGTGCCAGCAGTCGGAGCGGGGCCTCCATCAATGAGCAGTTCTTC
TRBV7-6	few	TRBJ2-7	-	CASSLARRGEQYF	TGTGCCAGCAGCTTAGCGCGTAGAGGGGAGCAGTACTTC
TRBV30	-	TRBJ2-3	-	CAWSRGTQYF	TGTGCCTGGAGTCGAGGTACGCAGTATTTT
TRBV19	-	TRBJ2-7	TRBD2	CASSSGTSGRTYEQYF	TGTGCCAGTAGTTCCGGGACTAGCGGGAGAACGTACGAGCAGTACTTC
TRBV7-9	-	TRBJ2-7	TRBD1	CASSLAGGLGYQYEQYF	TGTGCCAGCAGCTTAGCAGGGGGCCTAGGGTATCAGTACGAGCAGTACTTC
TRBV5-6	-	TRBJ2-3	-	CASSLNSGVTDTQYF	TGTGCCAGCAGCTTGAATAGCGGAGTTACAGATACGCAGTATTTT
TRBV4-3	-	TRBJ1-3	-	CASSQSPVQAGNTIYF	TGCGCCAGCAGCCAATCCCCTGTTCAGGCTGGAAACACCATATATTTT
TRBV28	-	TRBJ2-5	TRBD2	CASSQGPGTSGRETQYF	TGTGCCAGCAGCCAAGGCCCGGGAACTAGCGGGAGGGAGACCCAGTACTTC
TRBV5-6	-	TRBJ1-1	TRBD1	CASSLDGTGSIGAFF	TGTGCCAGCAGCTTGGATGGGACAGGGAGTATAGGAGCTTTCTTT
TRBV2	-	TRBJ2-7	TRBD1	CASTRDRGHHEQYF	TGTGCCAGCACCCGGGACAGGGGCCACCACGAGCAGTACTTC
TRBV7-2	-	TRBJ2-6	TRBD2	CASSPGLAGVGANVLTF	TGTGCCAGCAGCCCGGGACTAGCGGGAGTTGGGGCCAACGTCCTGACTTTC
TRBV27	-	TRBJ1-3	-	CASISSGNTIYF	TGTGCCAGTATTTCGTCTGGAAACACCATATATTTT
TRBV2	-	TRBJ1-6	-	CASQLERGPPSPLHF	TGTGCCAGCCAGCTTGAACGGGGCCCCCCTTCACCCCTCCACTTT
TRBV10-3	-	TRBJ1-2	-	CATLPTGGYGYTF	TGTGCCACCCTTCCGACGGGGGGCTATGGCTACACCTTC
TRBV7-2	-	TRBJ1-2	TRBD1	CASSLDTGGRLGYTF	TGTGCCAGCAGCTTAGATACAGGGGGGAGGCTTGGCTACACCTTC
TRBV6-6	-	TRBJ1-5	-	CASSYSIVQPQHF	TGTGCCAGCAGTTACTCGATTGTTCAGCCCCAGCATTTT
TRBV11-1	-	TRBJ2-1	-	CASKSVRSYNEQFF	TGTGCCAGCAAATCGGTCCGCTCCTACAATGAGCAGTTCTTC
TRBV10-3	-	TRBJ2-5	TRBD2	CAISPSGGDQETQYF	TGTGCCATCAGTCCTAGCGGGGGGGATCAAGAGACCCAGTACTTC
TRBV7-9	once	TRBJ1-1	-	CASSPYKGWTEAFF	TGTGCCAGCAGCCCATACAAAGGCTGGACTGAAGCTTTCTTT
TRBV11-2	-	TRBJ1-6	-	CASSPTGTGNSPLHF	TGTGCCAGCAGCCCAACCGGGACTGGTAATTCACCCCTCCACTTT
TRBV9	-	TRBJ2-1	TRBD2	CASSALAGPQGQFF	TGTGCCAGCAGCGCCTTAGCGGGACCCCAAGGGCAGTTCTTC
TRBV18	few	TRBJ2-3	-	CASSRGRTDTQYF	TGTGCCAGCTCAAGAGGGCGCACAGATACGCAGTATTTT
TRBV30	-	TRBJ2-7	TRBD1	CAWRDTGGSYEQYF	TGTGCCTGGAGAGATACAGGGGGGTCCTACGAGCAGTACTTC
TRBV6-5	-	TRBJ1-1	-	CASREQAGTEAFF	TGTGCCAGCAGGGAACAGGCAGGGACTGAAGCTTTCTTT
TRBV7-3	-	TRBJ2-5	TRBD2	CASAIASGSGETQYF	TGTGCCAGCGCTATAGCCAGCGGGAGTGGAGAGACCCAGTACTTC
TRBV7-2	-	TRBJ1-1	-	CASSQSGNPNTEAFF	TGTGCCAGCAGCCAGTCGGGGAACCCGAACACTGAAGCTTTCTTT
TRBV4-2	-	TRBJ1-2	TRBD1	CASSQDKGRRTGRRGEGYTF	TGTGCCAGCAGCCAAGATAAGGGAAGGAGGACAGGGCGTAGAGGAGAAGGCTACACCTTC
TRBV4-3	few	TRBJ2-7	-	CASSQDRTSPVYEQYF	TGCGCCAGCAGCCAAGATCGCACATCCCCCGTTTACGAGCAGTACTTC
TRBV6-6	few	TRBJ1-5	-	CASTLDRSNQPQHF	TGTGCCAGCACCCTCGACAGAAGCAATCAGCCCCAGCATTTT